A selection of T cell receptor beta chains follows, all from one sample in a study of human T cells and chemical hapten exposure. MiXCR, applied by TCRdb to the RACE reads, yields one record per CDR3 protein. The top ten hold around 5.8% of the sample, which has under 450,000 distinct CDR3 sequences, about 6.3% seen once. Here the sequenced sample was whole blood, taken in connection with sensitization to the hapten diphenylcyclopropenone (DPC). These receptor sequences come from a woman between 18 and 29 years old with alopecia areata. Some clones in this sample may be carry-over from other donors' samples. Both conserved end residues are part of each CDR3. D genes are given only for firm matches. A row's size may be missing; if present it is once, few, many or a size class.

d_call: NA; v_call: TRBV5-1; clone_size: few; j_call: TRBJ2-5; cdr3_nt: TGCGCCAGCAGCTCCCAACTGGGCAGGGATGGAGAGACCCAGTACTTC; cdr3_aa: CASSSQLGRDGETQYF
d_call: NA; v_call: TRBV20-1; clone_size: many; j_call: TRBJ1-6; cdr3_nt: TGCAGTGCTAGAGGGCCCGTCCCCTATAATTCACCCCTCCACTTT; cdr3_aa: CSARGPVPYNSPLHF
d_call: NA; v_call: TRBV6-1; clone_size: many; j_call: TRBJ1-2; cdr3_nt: TGTGCCAGCAAGAGCGGGGCCGGACGGCTATTCTATGGCTACACCTTC; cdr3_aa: CASKSGAGRLFYGYTF
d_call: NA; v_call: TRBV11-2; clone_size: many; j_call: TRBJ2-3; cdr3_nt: TGTGCCAGCACCTCAACCATCGGGACTCCCACAGATACGCAGTATTTT; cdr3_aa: CASTSTIGTPTDTQYF
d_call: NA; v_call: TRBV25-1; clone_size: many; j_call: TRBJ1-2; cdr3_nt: TGTGCCAGCTCCCCAATGGGGGCGGACGGCTACACCTTC; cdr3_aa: CASSPMGADGYTF
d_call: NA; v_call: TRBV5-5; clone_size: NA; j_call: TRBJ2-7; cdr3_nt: TGTGCCAGCAGCCGTGAGGGTCCCGAGCAGTACTTC; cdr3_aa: CASSREGPEQYF
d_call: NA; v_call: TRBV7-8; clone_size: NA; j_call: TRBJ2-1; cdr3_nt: TGTGCCAGCAGCATCAGGGTGAGCTCCTACAATGAGCAGTTCTTC; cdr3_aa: CASSIRVSSYNEQFF
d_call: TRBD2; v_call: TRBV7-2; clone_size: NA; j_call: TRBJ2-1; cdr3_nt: TGTGCCAGCAGCCCGTTCAGCGGGGCGGCGTCCAATGAGCAGTTCTTC; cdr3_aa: CASSPFSGAASNEQFF
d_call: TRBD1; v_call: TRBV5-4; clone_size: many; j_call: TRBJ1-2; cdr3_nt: TGTGCCAGCAGCCTACCAGGGGGGGCATTATATGGCTACACCTTC; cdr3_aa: CASSLPGGALYGYTF
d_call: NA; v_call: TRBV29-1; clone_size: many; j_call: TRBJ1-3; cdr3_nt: TGCAGCGCCGGGACGTCTGGAAACACCATATATTTT; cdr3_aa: CSAGTSGNTIYF
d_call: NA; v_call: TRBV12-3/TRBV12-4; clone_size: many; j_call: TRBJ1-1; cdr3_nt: TGTGCCAGCAGTCCCCTCTTCCGGCTAACTGAAGCTTTCTTT; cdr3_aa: CASSPLFRLTEAFF
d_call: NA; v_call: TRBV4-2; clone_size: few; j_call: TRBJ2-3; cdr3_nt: TGTGCCAGCCGGTTTTTAGGGGGGAACTCAGATACGCAGTATTTT; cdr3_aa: CASRFLGGNSDTQYF
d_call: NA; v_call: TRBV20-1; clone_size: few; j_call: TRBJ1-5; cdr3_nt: TGCAGTGCTAGAGATGTAAATCAGCCCCAGCATTTT; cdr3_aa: CSARDVNQPQHF
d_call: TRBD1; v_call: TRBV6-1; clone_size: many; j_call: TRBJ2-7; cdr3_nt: TGTGCCAGCAGGCTAGGACAGGGAACCTACGAGCAGTACTTC; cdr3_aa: CASRLGQGTYEQYF
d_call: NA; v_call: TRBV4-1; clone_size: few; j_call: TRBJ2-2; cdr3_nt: TGCGCCAGCAGCCCAGCGAACACCGGGGAGCTGTTTTTT; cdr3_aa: CASSPANTGELFF
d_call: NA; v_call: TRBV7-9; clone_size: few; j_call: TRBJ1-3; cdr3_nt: TGTGCCAGCAGTATTTTAACAGGGAGCTCTGGAAACACCATATATTTT; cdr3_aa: CASSILTGSSGNTIYF
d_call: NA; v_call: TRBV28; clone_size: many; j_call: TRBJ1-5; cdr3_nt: TGTGCCAGCAGTCCCAGGGTACTCGGCCAGCCCCAGCATTTT; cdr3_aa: CASSPRVLGQPQHF
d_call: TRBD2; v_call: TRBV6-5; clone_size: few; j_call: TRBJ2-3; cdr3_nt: TGTGCCAGCAGCGGGACTAGCGGGCCCCATAGCACAGATACGCAGTATTTT; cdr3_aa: CASSGTSGPHSTDTQYF
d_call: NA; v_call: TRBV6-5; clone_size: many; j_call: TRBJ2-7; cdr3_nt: TGTGCCAGCAGTTACTCGAGGGGTTCTTACTACGAGCAGTACTTC; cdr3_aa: CASSYSRGSYYEQYF
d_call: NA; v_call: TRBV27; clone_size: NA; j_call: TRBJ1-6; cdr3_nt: TGTGCCAGCAGGCAGGGGATATCTAATTCACCCCTCCACTTT; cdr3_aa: CASRQGISNSPLHF
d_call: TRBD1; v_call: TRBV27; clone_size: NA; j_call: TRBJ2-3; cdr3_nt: TGTGCCAGCAGTGGGGGACAGAGCCTCACAGATACGCAGTATTTT; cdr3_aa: CASSGGQSLTDTQYF
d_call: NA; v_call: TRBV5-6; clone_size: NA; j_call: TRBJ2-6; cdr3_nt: TGTGCCAGCAGCTTGCAGGTCTCGGTCGGGGCCAACGTCCTGACTTTC; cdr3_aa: CASSLQVSVGANVLTF
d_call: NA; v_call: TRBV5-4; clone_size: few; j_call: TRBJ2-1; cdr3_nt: TGTGCCAGCAGCTTAGGACGGGACAATGAGCAGTTCTTC; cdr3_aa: CASSLGRDNEQFF
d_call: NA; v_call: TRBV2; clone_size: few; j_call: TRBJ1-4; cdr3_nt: TGTGCCAGCAGTGAAGCCCTCCTAGGTGAAAAACTGTTTTTT; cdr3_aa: CASSEALLGEKLFF